These 24 T cell receptor beta chains originate from one sample sequenced in a study of blood T cell repertoires in COVID-19. Using immunoSEQ multiplex PCR, the repertoire was profiled, and TCRdb retains in-frame clones only, with some absent. This table has 150,000 to 200,000 clones, approximately 84% appearing once. Material: PBMCs or T cells enriched from blood (not recorded which). The receptors were gathered from a woman aged 45-65 years who had recovered from COVID-19.

The chain couples TRBV7-9 to TRBJ2-1; 9 bases are a match to TRBD2. Looked up from germline, CDR1 is SEHNR and CDR2 is FQNEAQ (reference sequence). Trimming cost V 5 bases and J 0 bases; bases outside gene matches: 5. The CDR3 loop spans 16 amino acids. CDR3 DNA sequence: TGTGCCAGCAGCGGCCTAGCGGGAAGCTCCTACAATGAGCAGTTCTTC. This sequence encodes CASSGLAGSSYNEQFF.

The rearrangement uses TRBV30 and TRBJ2-7; 8 bases agree with TRBD1. CDR1 and CDR2 from the germline V gene are GTSNPN and SVGIG (reference sequence). The junction had 11 bases not matched to a gene; V was cut back by 2 bases and J by 5 bases. CDR3 length: 15 amino acids. The CDR3 sequence: CAWSTLRQGLDEQYF. Here the CDR3 DNA reads TGTGCCTGGAGTACTCTGCGACAGGGGCTCGACGAGCAGTACTTC.

The rearrangement links TRBV3-1 (or the pseudogene TRBV3-2) to TRBJ2-5; possibly TRBD2 for D (5 bases). Trimming took off 3 bases at V and 1 base at J, with 12 bases between the two ends. The CDR3 totals 15 residues. Germline CDR1 and CDR2: LGHDT and YNNKEL (reference sequence). The CDR3 DNA sequence: TGTGCCAGCAGCCAGAGGGCGGCAAGCCAAGAGACCCAGTACTTC. It codes for CASSQRAASQETQYF.

The chain is built from TRBV3-1 (or the pseudogene TRBV3-2) and TRBJ2-7; 13 bases are shared with TRBD2. V trimming: 3 bases; J trimming: 2 bases; junction bases outside the gene matches: 1. The CDR3 is 15 amino acids. Germline V gene lookup returns CDR1 LGHDT and CDR2 YNNKEL (reference sequence). CDR3: CASSQGLAGTYEQYF. CDR3 sequence (DNA): TGTGCCAGCAGCCAGGGACTAGCGGGGACCTACGAGCAGTACTTC.

This clone appeared once. This rearrangement joins TRBV5-1 to TRBJ1-4, with D perhaps matching TRBD1 (5 bases). Germline CDR1 is SGHRS and CDR2 is YFSETQ. This CDR3 has 15 residues. The V end was cut by 4 bases, the J end by 0 bases, with 10 bases between. For the CDR3, the DNA is TGCGCCAGCAGCGAGACAGCCTCAACTAATGAAAAACTGTTTTTT. This sequence encodes CASSETASTNEKLFF.

The chain combines TRBV28 with TRBJ1-1; 9 bases fit TRBD1. Trimming cost V 8 bases and J 4 bases; bases outside gene matches: 14. This CDR3 has 16 residues. Germline lookup yields CDR1 MDHEN and CDR2 SYDVKM. CDR3 in amino acids: CASQSGQGGRGTEAFF. In nucleotides, the CDR3 is TGTGCCAGCCAGTCGGGACAGGGTGGTCGTGGCACTGAAGCTTTCTTT.

This chain joins TRBV6-1 and TRBJ1-1; TRBD1 agrees at 7 bases. Germline V CDR1 and CDR2: MNHNS, SASEGT. The CDR3 has 16 residues. Germline trimming cut 4 bases from V and 1 base from J; bases unmatched to any gene: 9. The CDR3 loop reads CASSALGQRKNTEAFF. The CDR3 DNA is TGTGCCAGCAGTGCTCTGGGACAGAGGAAGAACACTGAAGCTTTCTTT.

The chain has TRBV25-1 and TRBJ2-1; 9 bases line up with TRBD1. This CDR3 contains 14 residues. The germline CDR1 and CDR2 sequences are MGHDK and SYGVNS. The ends lost 7 bases at V and 2 bases at J; junction bases unmatched: 3. The CDR3 here is CASIRTGAYNEQFF. The CDR3, as DNA: TGTGCCAGCATCCGGACAGGGGCCTACAATGAGCAGTTCTTC.

This clone was recorded only once. The rearrangement joins TRBV2 to TRBJ1-2; perhaps TRBD1 as D (5 bases). The CDR3 is made up of 15 amino acids. Per the germline V gene, CDR1 is SNHLY and CDR2 is FYNNEI. V lost 1 base, J lost 4 bases, and 13 bases lay in between. This CDR3 reads CASSEDYRGSYGYTF. Here the CDR3 DNA reads TGTGCCAGCAGTGAAGACTACCGGGGGAGCTATGGCTACACCTTC.

The chain carries TRBV5-1 and TRBJ1-1, with no clear D. CDR3 size: 16 residues. Germline V CDR1 and CDR2: SGHRS, YFSETQ. The V gene lost 1 base and the J gene lost 0 bases, with 13 bases spanning the gap. The CDR3 DNA follows: TGCGCCAGCAGCTTGCGTGGCAGATCAATGAACACTGAAGCTTTCTTT. It yields the protein CASSLRGRSMNTEAFF.

The rearrangement uses TRBV5-1 and TRBJ2-3; D is perhaps TRBD1 (7 bases). This CDR3 region has 17 residues. V was pared by 0 bases and J by 4 bases, with 18 bases between. Germline V CDR1 and CDR2: SGHRS, YFSETQ. The CDR3 protein is CASSLDRQGLGADTQYF. CDR3 in DNA: TGCGCCAGCAGCTTGGACAGACAGGGACTTGGGGCAGATACGCAGTATTTT.

The chain combines TRBV11-2 with TRBJ1-1; D not certain. Trimming stripped 2 bases from V and 0 bases from J, with 7 bases between. Germline V gives CDR1 SGHAT, CDR2 FQNNGV. This CDR3 has 14 amino acids. The CDR3 here is CASSLRGLNTEAFF. The CDR3 nucleotides read TGTGCCAGCAGCTTACGGGGATTGAACACTGAAGCTTTCTTT.

V usage is TRBV11-3 and J usage is TRBJ2-7; 7 nucleotides align to TRBD2. The CDR3 consists of 14 residues. The V gene end was trimmed by 8 bases and the J gene end by 9 bases; junction bases not matched to a gene: 16. Germline V gene data show CDR1 as SGHNT and CDR2 as YENEEA. In nucleotides, the CDR3 is TGTGCCAGCCAGCCCCGGGACTATTCCATTTGGCAGTACTTC. Encoded protein: CASQPRDYSIWQYF.

The gene calls are TRBV24-1 and TRBJ1-2, with 11 bases that match TRBD1. The CDR3 loop spans 15 amino acids. The germline gives CDR1 KGHDR, CDR2 SFDVKD. J lost 5 bases, V lost 3 bases, and 4 bases had no gene match. This CDR3 reads CATSDVGQGAYGYTF. The CDR3 nucleotides read TGTGCCACCAGTGATGTAGGACAGGGGGCGTATGGCTACACCTTC.

The gene calls are TRBV7-2 and TRBJ2-5, with a weak D call TRBD1 (5 bases). V gave up 5 bases and J gave up 0 bases, with 7 bases separating them. CDR1 and CDR2 from the germline V gene are SGHTA and FQGNSA. This CDR3 region has 13 residues. CDR3 amino acids: CASSPGYQETQYF. In DNA, the CDR3 is TGTGCCAGCAGCCCAGGGTACCAAGAGACCCAGTACTTC.

The table lists this clone with a few counts. The chain carries TRBV19 and TRBJ2-2, with a weak D call TRBD2 (6 bases). Between the trimmed V and J ends, which lost 4 bases and 5 bases, there was a span of 8 bases. The CDR3 length is 13 residues. Germline loops: CDR1 LNHDA, CDR2 SQIVND (reference sequence). The CDR3 here is CASSTSGTGELFF. CDR3 coding DNA: TGTGCCAGTAGTACGAGCGGGACCGGGGAGCTGTTTTTT.

The chain employs TRBV2 and TRBJ2-1; TRBD2 agrees at 7 bases. V trimming: 6 bases; J trimming: 4 bases; junction bases outside the gene matches: 9. CDR3 length equals 15 residues. Germline CDR1 SNHLY, CDR2 FYNNEI. The DNA of the CDR3 is TGTGCCAGCAGCGGCGGGAGCCCCAGGTACAATGAGCAGTTCTTC. Translated: CASSGGSPRYNEQFF.

The CDR3 DNA sequence: TGTGCCAGCAGCCAAGATCACAGCAATAACTACGAGCAGTACTTC. It yields the protein CASSQDHSNNYEQYF. The chain links TRBV3-1 (or the pseudogene TRBV3-2) to TRBJ2-7, with D unclear. Between the trimmed V and J ends, which lost 0 bases and 3 bases, there was a span of 12 bases. The germline V gene has CDR1 LGHDT and CDR2 YNNKEL (reference sequence). The CDR3 is 15 amino acids.

The V call is TRBV11-2, the J call TRBJ2-1; 11 nucleotides align to TRBD2. V trimming: 9 bases; J trimming: 8 bases; junction bases outside the gene matches: 12. The CDR3 is made up of 15 amino acids. CDR1 and CDR2 (germline): SGHAT, FQNNGV. The CDR3 here is CASSTSGSREYEQFF. The CDR3 region has the DNA TGTGCCAGTTCCACTAGCGGGAGTAGAGAATATGAGCAGTTCTTC.

The chain is built from TRBV3-1 (or the pseudogene TRBV3-2) and TRBJ2-2, with D unresolved. This CDR3 spans 13 amino acids. CDR1 is LGHDT, CDR2 YNNKEL, per germline (reference sequence). Trimming pared 4 bases from V and 1 base from J, leaving 4 bases between. CDR3 sequence reads: CASSRQNTGELFF. In nucleotides, the CDR3 is TGTGCCAGCAGCCGTCAGAACACCGGGGAGCTGTTTTTT.

This clone showed up just a few times. This sequence joins TRBV7-9 and TRBJ2-3; possibly TRBD2 for D (5 bases). The germline CDR1 and CDR2 sequences are SEHNR and FQNEAQ (reference sequence). V shed 0 bases and J shed 2 bases, with 15 bases lying between them. The CDR3 extends over 17 amino acids. The CDR3 region is CASSLATSQEVTDTQYF. For the CDR3, the DNA is TGTGCCAGCAGCTTAGCGACGTCGCAGGAGGTCACAGATACGCAGTATTTT.

This clone has only a few counts. This chain joins TRBV11-2 and TRBJ2-1; 8 positions match TRBD2. With 1 base clipped from V and 8 bases from J, the junction kept 7 bases outside the gene matches. Germline V CDR1 and CDR2: SGHAT, FQNNGV. The CDR3 covers 15 residues. This CDR3 reads CASSLAGGPWDEQFF. CDR3 bases: TGTGCCAGCAGCTTAGCGGGAGGGCCTTGGGATGAGCAGTTCTTC.

The chain has TRBV10-1 and TRBJ2-2; the D is unclear. The V and J ends lost 5 bases and 7 bases respectively, with 8 bases between them. Germline lookup yields CDR1 WNHNN and CDR2 SYGVQD (reference sequence). The CDR3 covers 12 residues. Here the CDR3 reads CASSKRLGELFF. In DNA form, the CDR3 reads TGCGCCAGCAGTAAGCGACTCGGGGAGCTGTTTTTT.

The chain has TRBV5-5 and TRBJ1-5; 8 bases map to TRBD1. Germline lookup yields CDR1 SGHKS and CDR2 YYEKEE (reference sequence). This CDR3 contains 16 residues. With V trimmed by 2 bases and J by 0 bases, 4 bases remained unmatched. The CDR3 bases are TGTGCCAGCAGCTTTACAGGGGGGAATAGCAATCAGCCCCAGCATTTT. It codes for CASSFTGGNSNQPQHF.